The 5 T cell receptor beta chains reported below all come from one sample, sequenced in a study of shared clonotypes between healthy human individuals. The assay was immunoSEQ multiplex PCR, and TCRdb's table has in-frame clones only and misses some. The data show roughly 2.5 million clones, around nine tenths seen once. Input material: naive CD4+ T cells sorted from blood. Subset defined: CD45RA+ positively selected. The source is a young man in good health.

This rearrangement joins TRBV18 to TRBJ2-7, with 11 bases lining up with TRBD2. V lost 3 bases, J lost 1 base, and 14 bases stayed unmatched. This CDR3 is built from 19 residues. CDR1 and CDR2 from the germline V gene are KGHSH and LQKENI. The CDR3 DNA reads TGTGCCAGCTCACCCCCGGGTAGCGGGAGGGAATTCTCGTCCTACGAGCAGTACTTC. It specifies CASSPPGSGREFSSYEQYF.

The chain recombines TRBV2 with TRBJ2-5; D possibly matches TRBD1 or TRBD2 (5 bases each). Between the trimmed V and J ends, which lost 3 bases and 5 bases, there was a span of 13 bases. The CDR3 has 14 residues. Germline CDR1 reads SNHLY; CDR2 reads FYNNEI. CDR3 amino acids: CASSERAWGETQYF. CDR3 nucleotides: TGTGCCAGCAGTGAGAGGGCGTGGGGGGAGACCCAGTACTTC.

The chain is built from TRBV6-5 and TRBJ1-6; the match to TRBD1 covers 8 bases. Looked up from germline, CDR1 is MNHEY and CDR2 is SVGAGI. Trimming removed 0 bases from V and 10 bases from J; junction bases left unmatched: 8. This CDR3 has 16 residues. The CDR3 region is CASSYSADRVGSPLHF. The CDR3 DNA reads as TGTGCCAGCAGTTACTCGGCGGACAGGGTGGGCTCACCCCTCCACTTT.

The CDR3 nucleotides read TGTGCCAGCAGCTTATATGGGGGCTGGGCCGGGGAGCTGTTTTTT. This translates into CASSLYGGWAGELFF. This chain connects TRBV5-6 to TRBJ2-2, with D maybe TRBD1 (6 bases). CDR1 is SGHDT and CDR2 is YYEEEE in the germline V gene. V was cut by 2 bases and J by 6 bases, with 14 bases left in between. The CDR3 loop spans 15 amino acids.

The chain uses TRBV27 and TRBJ1-1; no definite D call. The CDR3 totals 16 residues. Trimming cost V 0 bases and J 0 bases, with 11 bases left between them. CDR1 is MNHEY and CDR2 is SMNVEV in the germline V gene (reference sequence). The CDR3 spells CASSLSSIALNTEAFF. DNA of the CDR3: TGTGCCAGCAGTTTATCGTCAATCGCCTTGAACACTGAAGCTTTCTTT.